A single sample gave rise to the 25 T cell receptor beta chains below, sequenced in a study of human versus mouse CDR3 diversity and MHC coevolution. The repertoire was sequenced with immunoSEQ multiplex PCR; TCRdb's copy has only in-frame clones and lacks some. Found here are about 60,000 clones, around 94% of them singletons; the top ten hold 18%. What was sequenced was naive CD4+ T cells from blood. The sample's subset: CD45RO-negative CD62L-positive naive CD4 T cells. The receptors shown here come from a person between 60 and 70 years old in good health.

The rearrangement links TRBV18 to TRBJ2-1, with 8 bases identical to TRBD1. With V trimmed by 4 bases and J by 9 bases, 11 bases remained unmatched. CDR1 is KGHSH, CDR2 LQKENI, per germline. This CDR3 has 15 residues. The CDR3 loop reads CASSLGGRGRGEQFF. The CDR3 DNA sequence: TGTGCCAGCTCACTCGGCGGCAGGGGGCGCGGTGAGCAGTTCTTC.

This clone was recorded only once. The rearrangement uses TRBV5-1 and TRBJ2-5, with 10 nucleotides matching TRBD1. Losses at the gene ends were 4 bases for V and 1 base for J; bases not matched to a gene: 7. The CDR3 is made up of 16 amino acids. Germline V gene sequence: CDR1 SGHRS, CDR2 YFSETQ. The DNA for the CDR3 is TGCGCCAGCAGCCTCCGGGACAGGGGTGTCCAAGAGACCCAGTACTTC. It translates to CASSLRDRGVQETQYF.

This rearrangement joins TRBV2 to TRBJ2-2, with a tentative D call TRBD2 (5 bases). The germline CDR1 and CDR2 sequences are SNHLY and FYNNEI. The CDR3 spans 14 residues. V shed 4 bases and J shed 7 bases, with 13 bases lying between them. CDR3 sequence (DNA): TGTGCCAGCAGTGCAGTGACGGCGGGCGGGGAGCTGTTTTTT. It translates to CASSAVTAGGELFF.

The chain is built from TRBV30 and TRBJ2-2; D might be TRBD2 (5 bases). Trimming removed 2 bases from V and 12 bases from J, with 10 bases in between. There are 11 residues in the CDR3. The germline CDR1 and CDR2 sequences are GTSNPN and SVGIG (reference sequence). The CDR3 DNA reads TGTGCCTGGAGTTCTGGGGAGAAGCTGTTTTTT. Translation: CAWSSGEKLFF. The variable domain in full, with the rest retrieved from reference TRBV30 and TRBJ2-2, is SQTIHQWPATLVQPVGSPLSLECTVEGTSNPNLYWYRQAAGRGLQLLFYSVGIGQISSEVPQNLSASRPQDRQFILSSKKLLLSDSGFYLCAWSSGEKLFFGEGSRLTVL.

This clone was recorded once. The V call is TRBV7-9, the J call TRBJ2-3; possibly TRBD1 for D (6 bases). Trimming pared 10 bases from V and 3 bases from J, leaving 26 bases between. This CDR3 comprises 17 residues. The germline V gene encodes CDR1 SEHNR and CDR2 FQNEAQ (reference sequence). DNA of the CDR3: TGTGCCACCACGTGGGTAGATTACAGGGTGACGACAGATACGCAGTATTTT. Encoded protein: CATTWVDYRVTTDTQYF.

The chain links TRBV5-4 to TRBJ2-1; TRBD2 matches 7 bases. The CDR3 spans 15 residues. The junction had 4 bases not matched to a gene; V was cut back by 0 bases and J by 4 bases. Germline values: CDR1 SGHNT, CDR2 YYREEE (reference sequence). The CDR3 coding sequence is TGTGCCAGCAGCTTGGTGAGGACTAGGTACAATGAGCAGTTCTTC. Translating it yields CASSLVRTRYNEQFF.

CDR3 nucleotides: TGTGCCAGCAGCTCCCGACAGGGGCTGAACACCGGGGAGCTGTTTTTT. Its translation: CASSSRQGLNTGELFF. The chain couples TRBV11-1 to TRBJ2-2; 8 bases map to TRBD1. The CDR3 is made up of 16 amino acids. The germline V gene has CDR1 SGHAT and CDR2 FQDESV (reference sequence). The ends lost 4 bases at V and 1 base at J; junction bases unmatched: 5.

The chain couples TRBV7-2 to TRBJ2-5; 8 nucleotides match TRBD1. The CDR3 is 17 residues long. V gave up 5 bases and J gave up 7 bases; unmatched junction bases: 18. Per the germline V gene, CDR1 is SGHTA and CDR2 is FQGNSA. The CDR3: CASSPRTGSPGVGTQYF. The CDR3 DNA sequence: TGTGCCAGCAGCCCCCGGACAGGGAGTCCCGGGGTGGGGACCCAGTACTTC.

This rearrangement joins TRBV27 to TRBJ1-5; the D is unclear. Deletions cut 4 bases from V and 5 bases from J, with 12 bases between. The CDR3 runs to 14 residues. The V gene's germline CDR1 is MNHEY and CDR2 SMNVEV (reference sequence). The CDR3 coding sequence is TGTGCCAGCAGTTCCGATCCTAACTATCAGCCCCAGCATTTT. It translates to CASSSDPNYQPQHF.

The chain employs TRBV6-1 and TRBJ1-6, with D hard to call. The CDR3 is 11 amino acids. Trimming cost V 3 bases and J 9 bases, with 3 bases left between them. The germline V gene has CDR1 MNHNS and CDR2 SASEGT. Here the CDR3 reads CASSDVSPLHF. CDR3 in DNA: TGTGCCAGCAGTGACGTTTCACCCCTCCACTTT.

V and J are TRBV7-2 and TRBJ1-3; tentatively, D is TRBD1 (6 bases). V lost 4 bases and J 0 bases, leaving 13 bases between the germline ends. In germline, CDR1 is SGHTA, CDR2 FQGNSA. The CDR3 sequence is 16 residues long. CDR3 bases: TGTGCCAGCAGCTATCCCCGGACAGTCTCTGGAAACACCATATATTTT. Encoded protein: CASSYPRTVSGNTIYF.

This sequence joins TRBV2 and TRBJ1-2, with TRBD1 identical over 9 bases. The CDR3 is 13 residues long. V trimming: 6 bases; J trimming: 6 bases; junction bases outside the gene matches: 5. The germline V gene has CDR1 SNHLY and CDR2 FYNNEI. The CDR3: CASSRDRENGYTF. In nucleotides, the CDR3 is TGTGCCAGCAGCAGGGACAGGGAGAATGGCTACACCTTC.

This rearrangement joins TRBV7-2 to TRBJ2-1; 10 bases line up with TRBD2. The J segment lost 9 bases and the V segment lost 5 bases, leaving 13 bases of the junction unmatched. This CDR3 region has 16 residues. Germline CDR1 SGHTA, CDR2 FQGNSA. The CDR3 nucleotides are TGTGCCAGCAGCCGAGCCCCGGCTAGCGGGAGCGCTGAGCAGTTCTTC. As protein: CASSRAPASGSAEQFF.

V gene TRBV6-6 combines with J gene TRBJ1-2, with TRBD1 as a possible D gene (5 bases). With 0 bases removed from V and 2 bases from J, the gap between germline ends came to 7 bases. CDR3 length equals 14 residues. CDR1 MNHNY and CDR2 SVGAGI come from the germline V gene (reference sequence). The CDR3 DNA reads TGTGCCAGCAGTTACTCGTACAGGAACTATGGCTACACCTTC. Its protein is CASSYSYRNYGYTF.

The chain links TRBV18 to TRBJ2-6, with TRBD2 identical over 9 bases. V lost 6 bases to trimming and J lost 0 bases; unmatched junction nucleotides: 6. Germline CDR1 KGHSH, CDR2 LQKENI. The CDR3 is 17 residues long. The CDR3 DNA reads TGTGCCAGCTCGCCCGGACTAGCGCGCTCTGGGGCCAACGTCCTGACTTTC. Residues: CASSPGLARSGANVLTF.

The genes are TRBV19 and TRBJ2-7; TRBD1 matches at 7 bases. The CDR3 extends over 14 amino acids. The junction had 6 bases not matched to a gene; V was cut back by 5 bases and J by 2 bases. Per germline, CDR1 LNHDA and CDR2 SQIVND (reference sequence). The CDR3 here is CASSSPGQTYEQYF. Written as DNA, the CDR3 is TGTGCCAGTAGTTCACCGGGACAGACCTACGAGCAGTACTTC.

V usage is TRBV5-6 and J usage is TRBJ2-5; 11 bases align to TRBD1. Trimming took 5 bases from V and 5 from J; bases not matched to a gene: 14. CDR1 and CDR2 (germline): SGHDT, YYEEEE. The CDR3 totals 17 residues. The CDR3 nucleotides read TGTGCCAGCAGGCACCTAAGCCCCGGGACAGGGGGGGAGACCCAGTACTTC. Amino acid sequence: CASRHLSPGTGGETQYF.

The chain has TRBV19 and TRBJ2-7; D not certain. CDR1 LNHDA and CDR2 SQIVND come from the germline V gene (reference sequence). The CDR3 has 13 amino acids. V lost 9 bases and J lost 7, with 19 bases in between. CDR3: CASSNGPDGEQYF. The CDR3 region has the DNA TGTGCCAGCTCAAACGGTCCCGACGGGGAGCAGTACTTC.

The chain is built from TRBV5-1 and TRBJ2-2, with D tentatively TRBD2 (5 bases). V was pared by 3 bases and J by 0 bases, with 12 bases between. The CDR3 sequence is 16 residues long. Per the germline V gene, CDR1 is SGHRS and CDR2 is YFSETQ. In DNA, the CDR3 is TGCGCCAGCAGCTGGGAGATAAGGTCGAACACCGGGGAGCTGTTTTTT. This translates into CASSWEIRSNTGELFF. The entire variable domain, with the rest obtained from reference TRBV5-1 and TRBJ2-2, is as follows: KAGVTQTPRYLIKTRGQQVTLSCSPISGHRSVSWYQQTPGQGLQFLFEYFSETQRNKGNFPGRFSGRQFSNSRSEMNVSTLELGDSALYLCASSWEIRSNTGELFFGEGSRLTVL.

The CDR3 protein is CASRLTSISTDTQYF. The CDR3 nucleotides are TGTGCCAGCAGGTTAACTAGCATTAGCACAGATACGCAGTATTTT. The rearrangement joins TRBV5-6 to TRBJ2-3; perhaps TRBD2 as D (6 bases). Between the trimmed V and J ends, which lost 5 bases and 0 bases, there was a span of 13 bases. The germline CDR1 and CDR2 sequences are SGHDT and YYEEEE. This CDR3 has 15 amino acids.

In regard to this clone: Sequence at one end of the junction differs from germline and may be a read error. The chain carries TRBV28 and TRBJ2-7, with a tentative D call TRBD2 (6 bases). CDR1 is MDHEN and CDR2 is SYDVKM in the germline V gene. The CDR3 extends over 17 amino acids. As DNA, the CDR3 is TGTGCCAGCCCTCCGGCCCAGGGCGGGGTAGAAACCTACAAGCAGTACTTC. As protein: CASPPAQGGVETYKQYF.

V gene TRBV6-6 combines with J gene TRBJ2-5; tentatively, D is TRBD1 (6 bases). Trimming removed 5 bases at V and 1 base at J, with 14 bases between. Germline values: CDR1 MNHNY, CDR2 SVGAGI (reference sequence). CDR3 length: 15 amino acids. The CDR3 bases are TGTGCCAGCAGTCCGAATCAGGGGTCCCAAGAGACCCAGTACTTC. It translates to CASSPNQGSQETQYF.

Comment on this clone: The same CDR3 is also encoded by other DNA sequences in this sample. The genes are TRBV19 and TRBJ1-2; weak D call: TRBD1 (6 bases). V was shortened by 0 bases and J by 5 bases, with 7 bases between the two germline ends. CDR1 is LNHDA and CDR2 is SQIVND in the germline V gene (reference sequence). The CDR3 has 13 residues. CDR3 sequence: CASSIDRGYGYTF. The CDR3, as DNA: TGTGCCAGTAGTATAGACAGGGGATATGGCTACACCTTC.

The chain carries TRBV6-4 and TRBJ2-1, with TRBD1 matching 9 bases. The CDR3 totals 16 residues. With V trimmed by 3 bases and J by 9 bases, 12 bases remained unmatched. In germline, CDR1 is MRHNA, CDR2 SNTAGT. The CDR3 DNA reads TGTGCCAGCAGTGATGTCACCGGGACAGGGATTGGTGAGCAGTTCTTC. Amino acids: CASSDVTGTGIGEQFF.

Here the CDR3 reads CASSQRDSSYNEQFF. In nucleotides, the CDR3 is TGTGCCAGCAGTCAACGGGACAGCTCCTACAATGAGCAGTTCTTC. The chain has TRBV11-1 and TRBJ2-1, with TRBD1 matching over 7 bases. CDR1 is SGHAT and CDR2 is FQDESV in the germline V gene (reference sequence). This CDR3 is 15 amino acids long. Unmatched junction bases numbered 5, after V lost 6 bases and J lost 0 bases.